These 5 T cell receptor beta chains came from one sample sequenced in a study of B cell selection in AIRE deficiency. Conventional CD4 T cells were sorted as CD4+CD127+ cells. Using immunoSEQ multiplex PCR, the repertoire was profiled, and TCRdb retains in-frame clones only, with some absent. The sample comprises about 23,000 clones, around 97% of which are singletons, and about 0.17% rests with the top ten. The sample consisted of conventional CD4+ T cells sorted from PBMCs. These receptors were taken from a human donor with AIRE deficiency.

The V call is TRBV30, the J call TRBJ2-7; the D gene is possibly TRBD2 (5 bases). Trimming removed 4 bases from V and 2 bases from J, with 9 bases in between. CDR3 size: 12 residues. Germline values: CDR1 GTSNPN, CDR2 SVGIG (reference sequence). The DNA for the CDR3 is TGTGCCTGGAATCAGCGGACCTACGAGCAGTACTTC. Its translation: CAWNQRTYEQYF.

The rearrangement links TRBV7-2 to TRBJ2-7; 11 nucleotides line up with TRBD2. Germline trimming cut 3 bases from V and 4 bases from J; bases unmatched to any gene: 2. The CDR3 consists of 14 residues. Germline CDR1 reads SGHTA; CDR2 reads FQGNSA. CDR3 sequence: CASSFGTSGYEQYF. In DNA, the CDR3 is TGTGCCAGCAGCTTCGGGACTAGCGGTTACGAGCAGTACTTC.

This chain connects TRBV7-2 to TRBJ2-7, with D maybe TRBD1 (5 bases). The CDR3 has 14 amino acids. Germline V lookup: CDR1 SGHTA, CDR2 FQGNSA. V was trimmed by 1 base and J by 3 bases, leaving 10 bases between them. CDR3 amino acids: CASSLEAGNYEQYF. CDR3 DNA: TGTGCCAGCAGCTTAGAAGCAGGGAACTACGAGCAGTACTTC.

The rearrangement joins TRBV19 to TRBJ2-7; 7 bases match TRBD1. V lost 3 bases to trimming and J lost 2 bases; unmatched junction nucleotides: 4. The germline V gene encodes CDR1 LNHDA and CDR2 SQIVND (reference sequence). The CDR3 loop spans 14 amino acids. The CDR3 reads CASSIFTGAYEQYF. DNA for the CDR3: TGTGCCAGTAGTATCTTCACAGGGGCCTACGAGCAGTACTTC.

V and J are TRBV6-4 and TRBJ1-5, with a tentative D call TRBD1 (5 bases). Between the trimmed V and J ends, which lost 9 bases and 2 bases, there was a span of 26 bases. CDR3 length equals 18 residues. CDR1 and CDR2 (germline): MRHNA, SNTAGT. In nucleotides, the CDR3 is TGTGCCAGAGGCATCGAGGGACCTGAGGCAATCGGCAATCAGCCCCAGCATTTT. It yields the protein CARGIEGPEAIGNQPQHF.